Shown below are 6 T cell receptor beta chains from a single sample sequenced in a study of T cell responses to AZD1222 COVID-19 vaccine. Measured with immunoSEQ multiplex PCR; TCRdb has only the in-frame clones, and not every one. Counted here are about 76,000 clones, 60% to 85% occurring once; the ten biggest clones make up 27%. The input for sequencing was peripheral blood, taken 28 days after the second dose of the MenACWY control vaccine. The receptors here all came from an adult who received the MenACWY meningococcal vaccine as a control.

The rearrangement joins TRBV14 to TRBJ1-1, with D perhaps TRBD1 (5 bases). The germline V gene has CDR1 SGHDN and CDR2 FVKESK. V was clipped by 0 bases and J by 10 bases, with 12 bases between them. The CDR3 extends over 13 amino acids. CDR3 coding DNA: TGTGCCAGCAGCCAAGATCGGAGGGGCAGAGCTTTCTTT. Translating it yields CASSQDRRGRAFF.

This chain connects TRBV4-3 to TRBJ1-2; TRBD1 matches at 10 bases. Germline trimming cut 4 bases from V and 6 bases from J; bases unmatched to any gene: 8. CDR1 is LGHNA and CDR2 is YSLEER in the germline V gene. The CDR3 extends over 15 amino acids. The CDR3 DNA follows: TGCGCCAGCAGCCGCTCGACAGGGGGCGCAAATGGCTACACCTTC. This translates into CASSRSTGGANGYTF.

The rearrangement links TRBV5-1 to TRBJ2-5; possibly TRBD1 or TRBD2 for D (5 bases each). Trimming took off 0 bases at V and 3 bases at J, with 9 bases between the two ends. This CDR3 comprises 14 residues. Germline CDR1 reads SGHRS; CDR2 reads YFSETQ. The CDR3 here is CASSLGGGKETQYF. The CDR3 nucleotides are TGCGCCAGCAGCTTGGGTGGGGGAAAAGAGACCCAGTACTTC.

The chain combines TRBV5-1 with TRBJ2-7, with TRBD1 identical over 10 bases. CDR3 size: 16 residues. V gave up 4 bases and J gave up 2 bases; unmatched junction bases: 9. The germline V gene encodes CDR1 SGHRS and CDR2 YFSETQ. CDR3 DNA sequence: TGCGCCAGCAGCCCCTGGACAGGGGGATCCCCCTACGAGCAGTACTTC. Its protein product is CASSPWTGGSPYEQYF.

The chain links TRBV7-4 to TRBJ2-7, with 9 positions matching TRBD2. V was clipped by 5 bases and J by 4 bases; unmatched bases: 15. CDR1 and CDR2 from the germline V gene are SGHVT and SQSDAQ. The CDR3 consists of 17 residues. The CDR3 region has the DNA TGTGCCAGCAGCCAGAAAAAGTCAGACCTAGCGGGGTACGAGCAGTACTTC. Translated, it gives CASSQKKSDLAGYEQYF.

About this clone: Here the CDR3 omits its conserved ending phenylalanine or tryptophan, so a read error is the likely source. It is unclear where the CDR3 begins or ends on the DNA, so no DNA is shown, and the CDR3 is as TCRdb lists it. The gene calls are TRBV27 and TRBJ2-7; TRBD2 reflects the table's D call only, with no check against the DNA. The CDR3 numbers 13 amino acids, ends counted. Per the germline V gene, CDR1 is MNHEY and CDR2 is SMNVEV (reference sequence). The chain's CDR3 is CASPARVILQSTS.